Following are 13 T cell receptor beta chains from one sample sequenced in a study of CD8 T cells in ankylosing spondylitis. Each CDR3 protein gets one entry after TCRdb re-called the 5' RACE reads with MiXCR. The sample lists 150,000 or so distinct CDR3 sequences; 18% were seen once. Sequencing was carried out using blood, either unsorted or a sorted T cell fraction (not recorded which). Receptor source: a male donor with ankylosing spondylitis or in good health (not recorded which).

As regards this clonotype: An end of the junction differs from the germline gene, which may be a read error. CDR3 sequence reads: CCAARGKVATNEKLFF. CDR3 nucleotides: TGCTGTGCTGCCCGCGGAAAAGTTGCAACTAATGAAAAACTGTTTTTT. This chain links TRBV20-1 with TRBJ1-4, with D unclear. CDR1 and CDR2 from the germline V gene are DFQATT and SNEGSKA (reference sequence). The CDR3 has 16 residues.

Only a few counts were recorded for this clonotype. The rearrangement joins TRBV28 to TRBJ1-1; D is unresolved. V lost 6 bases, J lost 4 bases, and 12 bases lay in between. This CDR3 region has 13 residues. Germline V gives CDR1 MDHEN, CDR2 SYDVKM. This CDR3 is CASSPRWGTEAFF. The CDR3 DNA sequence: TGTGCCAGCAGCCCTCGTTGGGGCACTGAAGCTTTCTTT.

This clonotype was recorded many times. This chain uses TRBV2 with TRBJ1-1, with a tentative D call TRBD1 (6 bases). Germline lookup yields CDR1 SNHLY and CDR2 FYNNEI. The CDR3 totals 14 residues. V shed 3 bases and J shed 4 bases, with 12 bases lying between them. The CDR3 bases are TGTGCCAGCAGTGACGCGCAGGGGAGCACTGAAGCTTTCTTT. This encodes CASSDAQGSTEAFF.

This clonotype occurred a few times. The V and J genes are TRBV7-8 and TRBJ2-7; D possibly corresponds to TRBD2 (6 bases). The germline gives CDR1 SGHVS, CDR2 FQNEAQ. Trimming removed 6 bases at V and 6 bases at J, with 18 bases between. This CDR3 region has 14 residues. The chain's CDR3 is CASSFRTGGIEQYF. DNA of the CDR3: TGTGCCAGCAGTTTCCGGACCGGAGGGATCGAGCAGTACTTC.

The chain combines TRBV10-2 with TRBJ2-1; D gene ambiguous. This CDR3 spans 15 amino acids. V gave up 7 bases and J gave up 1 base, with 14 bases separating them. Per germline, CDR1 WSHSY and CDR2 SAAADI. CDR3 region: CASTEGYSSYNEQFF. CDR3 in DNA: TGCGCCAGCACCGAAGGGTACAGTTCCTACAATGAGCAGTTCTTC.

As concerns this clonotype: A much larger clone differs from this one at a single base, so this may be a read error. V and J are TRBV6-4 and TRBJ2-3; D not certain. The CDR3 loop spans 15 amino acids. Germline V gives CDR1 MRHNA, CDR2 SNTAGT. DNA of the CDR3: TGTGCCAGCAGTGACGACGGCCTAAGCACAGATACGAAGTATTTT. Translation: CASSDDGLSTDTKYF.

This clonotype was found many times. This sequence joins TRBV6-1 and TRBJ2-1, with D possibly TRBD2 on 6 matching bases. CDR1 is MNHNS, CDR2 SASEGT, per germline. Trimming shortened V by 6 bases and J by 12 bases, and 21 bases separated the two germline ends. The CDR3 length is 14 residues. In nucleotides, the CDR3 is TGTGCCAGCAGGAGGGACGGACTATCGTTGTTGCAGTTCTTC. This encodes CASRRDGLSLLQFF.

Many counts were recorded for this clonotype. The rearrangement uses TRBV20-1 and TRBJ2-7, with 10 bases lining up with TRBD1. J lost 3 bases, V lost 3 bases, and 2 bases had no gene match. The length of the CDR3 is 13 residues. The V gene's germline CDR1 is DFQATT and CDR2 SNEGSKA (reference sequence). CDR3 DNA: TGCAGTGCTAGGGGACAGGGGAGCTACGAGCAGTACTTC. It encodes CSARGQGSYEQYF.

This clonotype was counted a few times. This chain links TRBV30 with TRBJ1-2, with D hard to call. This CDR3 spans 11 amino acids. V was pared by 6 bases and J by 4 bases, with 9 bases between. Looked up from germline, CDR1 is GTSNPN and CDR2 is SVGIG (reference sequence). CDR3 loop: CACRQVYGYTF. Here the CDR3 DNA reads TGTGCCTGCCGACAAGTCTATGGCTACACCTTC.

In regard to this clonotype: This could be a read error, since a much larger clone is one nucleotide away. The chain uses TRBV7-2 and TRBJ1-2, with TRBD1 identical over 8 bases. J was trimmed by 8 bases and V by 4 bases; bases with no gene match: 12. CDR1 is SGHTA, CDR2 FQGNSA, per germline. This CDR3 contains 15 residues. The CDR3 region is CASSSEDREYLGYTF. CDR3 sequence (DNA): TGTGCCAGCAGCTCAGAGGACAGGGAATATTTGGGCTACACCTTC. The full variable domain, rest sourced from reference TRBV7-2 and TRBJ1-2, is GAGVSQSPSNKVTEKGKDVELRCDPISGHTALYWYRQSLGQGLEFLIYFQGNSAPDKSGLPSDRFSAERTGGSVSTLTIQRTQQEDSAVYLCASSSEDREYLGYTFGSGTRLTVV.

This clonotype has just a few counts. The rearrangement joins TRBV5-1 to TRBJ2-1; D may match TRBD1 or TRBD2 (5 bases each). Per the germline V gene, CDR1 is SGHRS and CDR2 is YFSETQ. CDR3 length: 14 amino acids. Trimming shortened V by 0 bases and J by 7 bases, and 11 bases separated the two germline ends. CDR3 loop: CASSLGDGWNEQFF. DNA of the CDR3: TGCGCCAGCAGCTTGGGGGACGGCTGGAATGAGCAGTTCTTC.

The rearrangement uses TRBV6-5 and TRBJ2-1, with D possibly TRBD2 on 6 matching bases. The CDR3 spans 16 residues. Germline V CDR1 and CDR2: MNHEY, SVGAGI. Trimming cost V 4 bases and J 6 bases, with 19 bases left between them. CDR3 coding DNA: TGTGCCAGCAGTTCACAACTAGCTACTAAATCCAATGAGCAGTTCTTC. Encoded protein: CASSSQLATKSNEQFF.

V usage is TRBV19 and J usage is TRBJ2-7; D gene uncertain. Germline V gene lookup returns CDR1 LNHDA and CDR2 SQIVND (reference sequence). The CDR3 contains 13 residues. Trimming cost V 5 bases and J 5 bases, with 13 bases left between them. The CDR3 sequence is CASSASIKDEQYF. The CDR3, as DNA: TGTGCCAGTAGTGCCTCAATAAAGGACGAGCAGTACTTC.